Below, one T cell receptor (beta chain) is given with its context. Germline CDR1 is SGHTS and CDR2 is YDEGEE. The CDR3 length is 15 residues. V was clipped by 2 bases and J by 4 bases, with 14 bases between them. This entry belongs to a study of T cell responses to AZD1222 COVID-19 vaccine. Produced via immunoSEQ multiplex PCR; TCRdb's table is partial and in-frame only. Among around 94,000 clones listed, about 88% were seen once. The clonotype comes from an adult in good health. The rearrangement links TRBV5-8 to TRBJ2-3; D assignment may be TRBD1 or TRBD2 (6 bases each). Specimen: peripheral blood, collected on day 0 of AZD1222 vaccination. For the CDR3, the DNA is TGTGCCAGCAGCTTCGGGGGCAGGGAGGCAGATACGCAGTATTTT. Its protein is CASSFGGREADTQYF.